This T cell receptor beta chain emerged from a study of blood T cell repertoires in COVID-19. Profiled with immunoSEQ multiplex PCR; TCRdb holds only in-frame clones, not every one. The table has about 250,000 clones, less than 90% seen once; the top ten hold 3%. Clinical history reported by participants formed the basis on which cohorts were assigned. Germline CDR1 is MNHNS and CDR2 is SASEGT. This CDR3 is 15 amino acids long. Trimming stripped 2 bases from V and 1 base from J, with 11 bases between. This clone showed up just once. The TCR was taken from a woman aged 45-65 years who had recovered from COVID-19. This chain links TRBV6-1 with TRBJ1-1, with D tentatively TRBD1 (6 bases). Input material: PBMCs or T cells enriched from blood (not recorded which). CDR3 sequence: CASSETGNSNTEAFF. In DNA, the CDR3 is TGTGCCAGCAGTGAAACAGGGAACTCGAACACTGAAGCTTTCTTT.